This T cell receptor beta chain was obtained from a study of shared clonotypes between healthy human individuals. Study at large: CD4 naive cells filled three plates per donor, CD4 memory three, CD8 naive two and CD8 memory one.

This CDR3 is built from 13 residues. Deletions cut 1 base from V and 8 bases from J, with 10 bases between. Per germline, CDR1 SGHAT and CDR2 FQNNGV. Splitting of each subset's genomic DNA was done evenly across several immunoSEQ plates. TCRdb's table, derived via immunoSEQ multiplex PCR, lists solely in-frame clones and lacks some. The data contain some 980,000 clones, 70% to 85% of them singletons. The V and J genes are TRBV11-2 and TRBJ2-3; weak D call: TRBD2 (6 bases). This receptor was obtained from a man in his late teens or twenties in good health. Sequencing input: memory CD4+ T cells sorted from blood. Subset here: CD45RA-negative fraction. The CDR3 protein is CASSLGGEGTQYF. The CDR3 bases are TGTGCCAGCAGCTTAGGGGGGGAAGGTACGCAGTATTTT.